This T cell receptor beta chain originates from a study of radiotherapy plus CTLA-4 blockade in lung cancer listed by TCRdb under 2018. As for the study more broadly: Objective responses occurred in roughly 19% of enrolled patients, and about 33% achieved disease control.

Ten or more counts support this clone. It has no known antigen specificity. It has no much larger one-base neighbor in the sample; base qualities were not kept. The study tested focal radiation therapy combined with CTLA-4 blockade (ipilimumab) in patients with chemo-refractory metastatic non-small-cell lung cancer. The CDR3 contains 12 residues, cysteine and phenylalanine counted. Solely the CDR3 DNA is kept, with 36 bases framed from the first base. V is clipped by 3 bases and J by 1 base, and the sequence between their germline boundaries is 4 bases long. For CDR1 and CDR2, the germline V gene (reference sequence) lists SEHNR and FQNEAQ. General study outcomes and caveats: After treatment with radiotherapy and ipilimumab, TCR clones that came from tumors expanded in the peripheral blood. Increased serum interferon-beta after radiation, together with early dynamic changes in blood T cell clones, were reported to be the strongest predictors of response.

Libraries were made using the immunoSEQ multiplex PCR assay. TCRdb stores this immuneACCESS table with in-frame sequences only. Part of the clones is absent; in the studies checked, under half of the shortfall reflects unresolved V genes, and no reason is known for the rest. Across this sample there are more than 95,000 clones, with 65% to 80% seen only once. Together, the top ten hold around 2.7% of the sample. The clonotype was recovered from a human donor with non-small cell lung cancer who had a partial response to radiotherapy plus ipilimumab. Some clones in this sample may be carry-over from other donors' samples. The rearrangement joined TRBV7-9 to TRBJ2-7; the D gene cannot be resolved reliably. The sequences come from peripheral blood, collected from a patient treated with radiotherapy plus ipilimumab. The DNA is TGTGCCAGCAGCTTGAGTTCCTACGAGCAGTACTTC. Its protein product is CASSLSSYEQYF.